This entry lists 24 T cell receptor beta chains sequenced from one sample in a study of T cells after posttransplantation cyclophosphamide. Only in-frame clones appear in the TCRdb table, and some are missing; sequencing was by immunoSEQ multiplex PCR. The sample shows roughly 45,000 clones, no singletons; the ten largest hold 2.2%. Source material: PBMCs. The receptors shown here come from a middle-aged man in good health, CMV-negative, and a related stem cell transplant donor.

This clone was detected a few times. V is TRBV6-1 and J is TRBJ2-5, with a weak D call TRBD2 (5 bases). V was trimmed by 4 bases and J by 5 bases, leaving 14 bases between them. Germline V gives CDR1 MNHNS, CDR2 SASEGT. CDR3 length: 14 residues. CDR3 sequence: CASSVGGPAETQYF. The CDR3 DNA reads TGTGCCAGCAGTGTAGGAGGCCCAGCGGAGACCCAGTACTTC.

This clone has a count of ten or more. This sequence joins TRBV11-3 and TRBJ2-2; 14 nucleotides align to TRBD2. This CDR3 contains 16 residues. The germline V gene encodes CDR1 SGHNT and CDR2 YENEEA. V was pared by 3 bases and J by 5 bases, with 2 bases of the junction left unmatched. DNA for the CDR3: TGTGCCAGCAGCTTTAGGACTAGCGGGAGGACCGGGGAGCTGTTTTTT. It specifies CASSFRTSGRTGELFF.

This clone has ten or more counts. The rearrangement uses TRBV9 and TRBJ2-1; 9 bases map to TRBD2. The junction had 7 bases not matched to a gene; V was cut back by 0 bases and J by 9 bases. The CDR3 is 15 amino acids. The germline V gene encodes CDR1 SGDLS and CDR2 YYNGEE. In DNA form, the CDR3 reads TGTGCCAGCAGCGTAGGGTTAGCGGGAGATAGTGAGCAGTTCTTC. Amino acid sequence: CASSVGLAGDSEQFF.

This clone was detected ten times or more. V and J are TRBV4-2 and TRBJ2-3; 7 bases map to TRBD1. Trimming cost V 0 bases and J 0 bases; bases outside gene matches: 3. From germline, CDR1 is LGHNA and CDR2 YNFKEQ. This CDR3 spans 16 amino acids. The CDR3 loop is CASSQEDRESTDTQYF. CDR3 sequence (DNA): TGTGCCAGCAGCCAAGAAGACAGGGAGAGCACAGATACGCAGTATTTT.

At least ten counts were recorded for this clone. The V gene is TRBV5-6, the J gene TRBJ1-1; D gene unclear. The V end lost 0 bases, the J end lost 0 bases, and 15 bases lay between the germline ends. Per germline, CDR1 SGHDT and CDR2 YYEEEE. The length of the CDR3 is 17 residues. The CDR3 bases are TGTGCCAGCAGCTTGGTAGATCATCCCCTCCTGAACACTGAAGCTTTCTTT. Translating gives CASSLVDHPLLNTEAFF.

In its sample, this clone was seen many times. The chain combines TRBV19 with TRBJ2-7; TRBD1 aligns across 11 bases. The V and J ends lost 5 bases and 3 bases, in that order; junction bases with no gene match: 6. CDR3 length equals 15 residues. Looked up from germline, CDR1 is LNHDA and CDR2 is SQIVND (reference sequence). In DNA, the CDR3 is TGTGCCAGTAGTGACCGGGACAGGGGGATCTACGAGCAGTACTTC. Protein product: CASSDRDRGIYEQYF.

This clone was observed at least ten times. The rearrangement joins TRBV19 to TRBJ2-2; 7 bases align to TRBD1. J gave up 3 bases and V 9 bases, and 10 bases lay outside the gene matches. Germline V gene lookup returns CDR1 LNHDA and CDR2 SQIVND (reference sequence). The CDR3 is 15 residues long. This CDR3 is CASSTGFFDTGELFF. DNA of the CDR3: TGTGCCAGCTCGACAGGGTTTTTCGACACCGGGGAGCTGTTTTTT.

This clone appeared many times. The V and J genes are TRBV5-1 and TRBJ2-5; TRBD2 aligns across 7 bases. Trimming at V came to 4 bases and at J to 3 bases, leaving 12 bases not matched to a gene. The CDR3 consists of 16 residues. Germline-derived CDR1 and CDR2 are SGHRS and YFSETQ. CDR3 region: CASSPYLAGVEETQYF. CDR3 coding DNA: TGCGCCAGCAGCCCCTATCTGGCGGGAGTAGAAGAGACCCAGTACTTC.

The sample holds many counts of this clone. The chain recombines TRBV19 with TRBJ1-3; TRBD1 aligns across 8 bases. CDR1 is LNHDA and CDR2 is SQIVND in the germline V gene (reference sequence). This CDR3 has 15 amino acids. V shed 9 bases and J 4 bases; nucleotides not matched to a gene: 11. In DNA form, the CDR3 reads TGTGCCAGCGGGGGACAGGCTCAACCGGGAAACACCATATATTTT. Protein: CASGGQAQPGNTIYF.

This clone was found many times. The chain employs TRBV28 and TRBJ1-1; D perhaps matches TRBD1 (6 bases). The V end lost 3 bases, the J end lost 2 bases, and 16 bases lay between the germline ends. From germline, CDR1 is MDHEN and CDR2 SYDVKM. CDR3 length: 16 amino acids. CDR3 sequence (DNA): TGTGCCAGCAGTTTCAACAGGGCAAGGGGTAACACTGAAGCTTTCTTT. Its protein product is CASSFNRARGNTEAFF.

This clone was observed many times. The J gene is TRBJ1-1, the V gene TRBV15, with D perhaps matching TRBD1 (5 bases). Looked up from germline, CDR1 is LNHNV and CDR2 is YYDKDF (reference sequence). This CDR3 is 15 amino acids long. Trimming shortened V by 3 bases and J by 1 base, and 12 bases separated the two germline ends. The CDR3 DNA is TGTGCCACCAGCAGCTCGACAGTCAGGAACACTGAAGCTTTCTTT. Translated, it gives CATSSSTVRNTEAFF.

This clone was counted ten times or more. The chain is built from TRBV19 and TRBJ1-5; D not resolved. This CDR3 comprises 15 residues. The germline V and J ends were trimmed by 5 bases and 4 bases, with 15 bases remaining between them. Per germline, CDR1 LNHDA and CDR2 SQIVND (reference sequence). The CDR3 is CASSVPGLPNQPQHF. The CDR3 nucleotides are TGTGCCAGTAGTGTCCCAGGACTGCCGAATCAGCCCCAGCATTTT.

The sample holds many counts of this clone. The chain is built from TRBV4-3 and TRBJ1-1; 8 nucleotides match TRBD1. The V segment lost 2 bases and the J segment 8 bases; nucleotides outside the gene matches: 4. The CDR3 spans 13 residues. Germline V gene lookup returns CDR1 LGHNA and CDR2 YSLEER. CDR3 DNA sequence: TGCGCCAGCAGCCAATACGGACAGGGCGAAGCTTTCTTT. It yields the protein CASSQYGQGEAFF.

This clone has ten or more counts. The chain is built from TRBV10-2 and TRBJ2-6; D possibly corresponds to TRBD2 (6 bases). The ends were cut back, 1 base at V and 1 base at J, with 8 bases in the middle. CDR3 length: 16 residues. From germline, CDR1 is WSHSY and CDR2 SAAADI. In nucleotides, the CDR3 is TGCGCCAGCAGTGAGTACGGGGGTTCTGGGGCCAACGTCCTGACTTTC. Translating gives CASSEYGGSGANVLTF.

Ten or more counts support this clone. The chain has TRBV5-1 and TRBJ2-3, with 9 bases aligning to TRBD2. This CDR3 has 16 amino acids. Germline V gene sequence: CDR1 SGHRS, CDR2 YFSETQ. The trim removed 0 bases at V and 3 bases at J, leaving 5 bases unmatched. The chain's CDR3 is CASSLVGLAGTDTQYF. CDR3 DNA sequence: TGCGCCAGCAGCTTGGTGGGTCTAGCGGGGACAGATACGCAGTATTTT.

This clone was seen many times. The chain is built from TRBV5-5 and TRBJ1-5; a weak D match, TRBD1 (6 bases). Looked up from germline, CDR1 is SGHKS and CDR2 is YYEKEE (reference sequence). The CDR3 loop spans 18 amino acids. V lost 0 bases and J lost 4, with 20 bases in between. In nucleotides, the CDR3 is TGTGCCAGCAGCTTGGAGTTGTGGGACAAATCAGGGAATCAGCCCCAGCATTTT. As protein: CASSLELWDKSGNQPQHF.

This clone was picked up many times. This sequence joins TRBV27 and TRBJ1-5; 7 nucleotides line up with TRBD1. This CDR3 region has 15 residues. Germline trimming cut 5 bases from V and 3 bases from J; bases unmatched to any gene: 7. Per the germline V gene, CDR1 is MNHEY and CDR2 is SMNVEV (reference sequence). For the CDR3, the DNA is TGTGCCAGCAGTCTCAGCAGGGGGGTCAATCAGCCCCAGCATTTT. This gives the protein CASSLSRGVNQPQHF.

This clone was seen ten or more times. The V and J genes are TRBV15 and TRBJ1-2; D gene ambiguous. V was clipped by 0 bases and J by 4 bases, with 9 bases between them. The CDR3 has 14 residues. The V gene's germline CDR1 is LNHNV and CDR2 YYDKDF (reference sequence). The CDR3 is CATSRDAAGYGYTF. The CDR3 DNA reads as TGTGCCACCAGCAGAGATGCCGCAGGCTATGGCTACACCTTC.

This clone was seen at least ten times. V usage is TRBV5-1 and J usage is TRBJ2-3; 14 nucleotides match TRBD2. Trimming removed 4 bases from V and 5 bases from J; junction bases left unmatched: 12. This CDR3 has 18 residues. Germline assignment: CDR1 SGHRS and CDR2 YFSETQ. The chain's CDR3 is CASSPGLAGGPPVDTQYF. For the CDR3, the DNA is TGCGCCAGCAGCCCCGGACTAGCGGGAGGTCCCCCAGTAGATACGCAGTATTTT.

This clone came up many times. V gene TRBV4-1 combines with J gene TRBJ2-1; D might be TRBD2 (6 bases). The CDR3 is made up of 17 amino acids. The germline V and J ends were trimmed by 3 bases and 3 bases, with 18 bases remaining between them. Germline values: CDR1 MGHRA, CDR2 YSYEKL. The CDR3 coding sequence is TGCGCCAGCAGCCAGAGCAGGGCCGGGAGTATCTACAATGAGCAGTTCTTC. Encoded protein: CASSQSRAGSIYNEQFF.

This clone was observed many times. The chain uses TRBV6-5 and TRBJ1-2; no reliable D call. From germline, CDR1 is MNHEY and CDR2 SVGAGI. Trimming left V 6 bases short and J 2 bases short, with 16 bases between. The CDR3 loop spans 15 amino acids. CDR3 region: CASSPRAKENYGYTF. The CDR3 DNA sequence: TGTGCCAGCAGCCCCCGAGCGAAGGAAAACTATGGCTACACCTTC.

This clone was picked up many times. The gene calls are TRBV5-1 and TRBJ2-1, with 8 bases lining up with TRBD2. V dropped 4 bases and J dropped 9; count of bases not matched to a gene: 6. This CDR3 spans 13 amino acids. Germline lookup yields CDR1 SGHRS and CDR2 YFSETQ. In DNA form, the CDR3 reads TGCGCCAGCAGCGTCGGGGGGGTCTTTGAGCAGTTCTTC. Translation gives CASSVGGVFEQFF. Combining the CDR3 with reference TRBV5-1 and TRBJ2-1 gives the whole variable domain KAGVTQTPRYLIKTRGQQVTLSCSPISGHRSVSWYQQTPGQGLQFLFEYFSETQRNKGNFPGRFSGRQFSNSRSEMNVSTLELGDSALYLCASSVGGVFEQFFGPGTRLTVL.

This clone was seen repeatedly, ten times or more. The chain couples TRBV11-2 to TRBJ2-7, with D possibly being TRBD1 (5 bases). Germline lookup yields CDR1 SGHAT and CDR2 FQNNGV. V lost 5 bases and J 2 bases, leaving 16 bases between the germline ends. This CDR3 has 15 amino acids. CDR3 loop: CASSPRTLPAYEQYF. CDR3 coding DNA: TGTGCCAGCAGCCCCCGGACACTCCCGGCCTACGAGCAGTACTTC.

The sample holds many counts of this clone. The chain has TRBV6-6 and TRBJ2-3, with 11 bases aligning to TRBD1. The CDR3 runs 14 residues. V shed 4 bases and J 5 bases; nucleotides not matched to a gene: 2. CDR1 and CDR2 from the germline V gene are MNHNY and SVGAGI (reference sequence). This chain's CDR3 is CASSWTGGRDTQYF. CDR3 nucleotides: TGTGCCAGCAGTTGGACAGGGGGCAGAGATACGCAGTATTTT.